This is a list of T cell receptor beta chains from one sample in a study of early T cells in non-severe SARS-CoV-2 infection. TCRdb analysed the 5' RACE reads with MiXCR anew, one entry per CDR3 protein. The sample shows fewer than 35,000 distinct CDR3 sequences, around 4% of them seen only once. Material: whole blood. These receptors were collected from an adult who was a healthcare worker with PCR-confirmed SARS-CoV-2 infection or an uninfected control (not recorded which). Each CDR3 is given with its conserved first and last residue. Each record gives: D gene, clone size, V gene, J gene, CDR3 protein, CDR3 DNA. The D gene is left open where the match is weak. The listing skips clone size in some rows; elsewhere it reads once, few, many or a size class.

>.|many|TRBV7-3|TRBJ2-6
CASSLGGTNSGANVLTF
TGTGCCAGCAGCTTAGGCGGAACCAACTCTGGGGCCAACGTCCTGACTTTC
>TRBD1|many|TRBV13|TRBJ1-6
CASSTPTLTGDSPLHF
TGTGCCAGCAGCACCCCGACCTTAACAGGGGATTCACCCCTCCACTTT
>.|.|TRBV6-5|TRBJ1-1
CASSYGQRENTEAFF
TGTGCCAGCAGTTACGGTCAGCGGGAGAACACTGAAGCTTTCTTT
>TRBD2|.|TRBV9|TRBJ2-1
CASSPRGLASGNEQFF
TGTGCCAGCAGCCCCCGGGGACTAGCGAGTGGCAATGAGCAGTTCTTC
>TRBD2|many|TRBV20-1|TRBJ2-3
CSGEAGVIDTQYF
TGCAGTGGGGAAGCGGGAGTAATAGATACGCAGTATTTT
>TRBD2|.|TRBV7-2|TRBJ2-3
CASSLRLAGVADTQYF
TGTGCCAGCAGCCTAAGACTAGCGGGAGTGGCAGATACGCAGTATTTT
>.|medium-sized|TRBV11-3|TRBJ2-1
CASSLAGPSSYNEQFF
TGTGCCAGCAGCTTAGCGGGTCCTAGCTCCTACAATGAGCAGTTCTTC
>TRBD1|many|TRBV4-3|TRBJ1-2
CASSQEVRGLDGYTF
TGCGCCAGCAGCCAAGAAGTCAGGGGGCTAGATGGCTACACCTTC
>TRBD2|many|TRBV4-3|TRBJ2-3
CASSHTSGRNADTQYF
TGCGCCAGCAGCCACACTAGCGGGAGGAACGCAGATACGCAGTATTTT
>.|few|TRBV29-1|TRBJ2-2
CSVRDTGELFF
TGCAGCGTGAGGGACACCGGGGAGCTGTTTTTT
>.|many|TRBV12-3/TRBV12-4|TRBJ2-4
CASSYKSLAKNIQYF
TGTGCCAGCAGTTATAAATCGCTAGCCAAAAACATTCAGTACTTC
>TRBD1|.|TRBV7-2|TRBJ1-6
CASSLSKGAYYNSPLHF
TGTGCCAGCAGCTTATCTAAGGGGGCCTACTATAATTCACCCCTCCACTTT
>.|few|TRBV7-9|TRBJ1-1
CASSQMRTNEAFF
TGTGCCAGCAGCCAAATGCGGACAAATGAAGCTTTCTTT
>.|many|TRBV6-4|TRBJ2-5
CASSAPLQGKQETQYF
TGTGCCAGCAGTGCACCGCTACAGGGAAAACAAGAGACCCAGTACTTC
>TRBD2|many|TRBV2|TRBJ2-1
CASRGILAAVNNEQFF
TGTGCCAGCAGGGGGATACTAGCGGCTGTTAACAATGAGCAGTTCTTC
>.|.|TRBV7-2|TRBJ2-7
CASTLAGTSSYEQYF
TGTGCCAGCACCCTGGCGGGAACTAGCTCCTACGAGCAGTACTTC
>.|many|TRBV27|TRBJ2-1
CASSFGKGRDEQFF
TGTGCCAGCAGTTTCGGTAAAGGACGTGATGAGCAGTTCTTC
>.|many|TRBV5-1|TRBJ2-7
CASSLELRTYEQYF
TGCGCCAGCAGCTTGGAACTACGGACCTACGAGCAGTACTTC
>.|many|TRBV20-1|TRBJ2-5
CSGGVYEYQETQYF
TGCAGTGGTGGCGTCTACGAGTACCAAGAGACCCAGTACTTC
>.|many|TRBV15|TRBJ2-1
CATSEPTPTIDNEQFF
TGTGCCACCAGCGAACCTACTCCTACTATTGACAATGAGCAGTTCTTC
>.|many|TRBV24-1|TRBJ2-5
CATSSGLASSQYF
TGTGCCACCAGCTCTGGGCTCGCAAGTTCCCAGTACTTC
>TRBD1|many|TRBV20-1|TRBJ1-4
CSARAGDSTNEKLFF
TGCAGTGCTAGAGCCGGGGACAGTACTAATGAAAAACTGTTTTTT
>TRBD1|many|TRBV7-6|TRBJ2-7
CASSPGGRGLYYEQYF
TGTGCCAGCAGCCCCGGGGGCAGGGGGCTCTACTACGAGCAGTACTTC
>TRBD2|many|TRBV29-1|TRBJ2-1
CSVERGGYEQFF
TGCAGCGTTGAACGCGGGGGGTATGAGCAGTTCTTC
>.|few|TRBV28|TRBJ2-5
CASSFGSMETQYF
TGTGCCAGCAGTTTTGGATCAATGGAGACCCAGTACTTC
>.|many|TRBV6-5|TRBJ1-6
CASSIQGGVDYSPLHF
TGTGCCAGCAGTATCCAAGGGGGAGTCGATTATTCACCCCTCCACTTT
>TRBD1|many|TRBV7-9|TRBJ2-1
CASSQRTGGYNEQFF
TGTGCCAGCAGTCAAAGGACAGGGGGTTACAATGAGCAGTTCTTC
>.|many|TRBV3-1|TRBJ2-6
CASSISGANVLTF
TGTGCCAGCAGCATATCTGGGGCCAACGTCCTGACTTTC
>.|many|TRBV7-3|TRBJ2-3
CASSSPLDENTQYF
TGTGCCAGCAGCTCGCCCCTCGATGAGAATACGCAGTATTTT
>TRBD1|many|TRBV14|TRBJ2-1
CASSQLPGQGDNEQFF
TGTGCCAGCAGCCAATTACCGGGACAGGGGGACAATGAGCAGTTCTTC
>TRBD2|many|TRBV6-5|TRBJ2-3
CASSDPTLAGGPPDTQYF
TGTGCCAGCAGTGACCCCACTCTAGCGGGAGGGCCCCCAGATACGCAGTATTTT
>.|many|TRBV18|TRBJ2-7
CASSPPRQIHEQYF
TGTGCCAGCTCACCGCCTCGACAGATCCACGAGCAGTACTTC
>.|many|TRBV27|TRBJ2-5
CASSGEGWQTQYF
TGTGCCAGCAGTGGAGAGGGGTGGCAGACCCAGTACTTC
>.|many|TRBV3-1|TRBJ1-1
CASSTQIVTYTEAFF
TGTGCCAGCAGCACACAAATCGTAACCTACACTGAAGCTTTCTTT
>TRBD1|many|TRBV12-3/TRBV12-4|TRBJ2-1
CASSFTGARGRSSYNEQFF
TGTGCCAGCAGTTTCACCGGGGCCAGGGGGCGGAGCTCCTACAATGAGCAGTTCTTC
>TRBD1|many|TRBV27|TRBJ1-1
CASSHRDRATEAFF
TGTGCCAGCAGTCACCGGGACAGGGCCACTGAAGCTTTCTTT
>TRBD1|.|TRBV5-1|TRBJ2-5
CASSPGQGIQETQYF
TGCGCCAGCAGCCCGGGACAGGGAATACAAGAGACCCAGTACTTC
>TRBD1|many|TRBV7-2|TRBJ1-3
CASSFYRGYSGNTIYF
TGTGCCAGCAGCTTTTACAGGGGTTACTCTGGAAACACCATATATTTT
>.|many|TRBV6-5|TRBJ2-4
CASSYPGTGFQYF
TGTGCCAGCAGTTACCCCGGTACAGGGTTTCAGTACTTC
>.|many|TRBV19|TRBJ2-7
CASMGGALRDEQYF
TGTGCCAGTATGGGCGGGGCCCTCCGGGACGAGCAGTACTTC
>.|many|TRBV10-3|TRBJ2-3
CAISVTGPSDTQYF
TGTGCCATCAGTGTAACGGGACCCTCAGATACGCAGTATTTT
>.|few|TRBV7-3|TRBJ2-2
CASSLNSVATNTGELFF
TGTGCCAGCAGCTTAAATTCGGTAGCCACCAACACCGGGGAGCTGTTTTTT
>.|many|TRBV20-1|TRBJ2-1
CSAESHSGQSSYNEQFF
TGCAGTGCTGAGAGTCATAGCGGCCAGAGCTCCTACAATGAGCAGTTCTTC
>TRBD2|.|TRBV5-1|TRBJ2-1
CASSLGASGRGNEQFF
TGCGCCAGCAGCTTGGGAGCTAGCGGGAGAGGCAATGAGCAGTTCTTC
>.|many|TRBV11-2|TRBJ2-3
CASSLEVAATQYF
TGTGCCAGCAGCTTAGAGGTAGCGGCTACGCAGTATTTT
>.|many|TRBV6-2/TRBV6-3|TRBJ1-2
CASSSQGIVKSLSTNYGYTF
TGTGCCAGCAGTTCCCAGGGAATCGTAAAGTCATTATCTACTAACTATGGCTACACCTTC
>TRBD1|many|TRBV7-3|TRBJ2-7
CASSLGQGGGEQYF
TGTGCCAGCAGCTTGGGACAGGGTGGAGGCGAGCAGTACTTC
>TRBD2|few|TRBV6-4|TRBJ2-1
CASSDSSSGRGQFF
TGTGCCAGCAGTGACTCGAGTAGCGGGAGAGGGCAGTTCTTC
>.|few|TRBV7-9|TRBJ2-1
CASSPGLSYNEQFF
TGTGCCAGCAGCCCAGGGTTGTCCTACAATGAGCAGTTCTTC
>.|many|TRBV29-1|TRBJ1-4
CSVEVAGLGEKLFF
TGCAGCGTTGAAGTTGCAGGACTTGGGGAAAAACTGTTTTTT
>.|many|TRBV7-6|TRBJ2-3
CASSLEVSTDTQYF
TGTGCCAGCAGCTTAGAGGTCAGCACAGATACGCAGTATTTT
>.|few|TRBV5-5|TRBJ2-5
CASSPGLRDQETQYF
TGTGCCAGCAGCCCGGGACTCCGCGACCAAGAGACCCAGTACTTC
>.|many|TRBV19|TRBJ1-4
CASSRTGTRNEKLFF
TGTGCCAGTAGTAGGACCGGGACAAGAAATGAAAAACTGTTTTTT
>TRBD2|many|TRBV6-5|TRBJ2-1
CASSGRLAGDAFF
TGTGCCAGCAGTGGCCGACTAGCGGGAGATGCGTTCTTC